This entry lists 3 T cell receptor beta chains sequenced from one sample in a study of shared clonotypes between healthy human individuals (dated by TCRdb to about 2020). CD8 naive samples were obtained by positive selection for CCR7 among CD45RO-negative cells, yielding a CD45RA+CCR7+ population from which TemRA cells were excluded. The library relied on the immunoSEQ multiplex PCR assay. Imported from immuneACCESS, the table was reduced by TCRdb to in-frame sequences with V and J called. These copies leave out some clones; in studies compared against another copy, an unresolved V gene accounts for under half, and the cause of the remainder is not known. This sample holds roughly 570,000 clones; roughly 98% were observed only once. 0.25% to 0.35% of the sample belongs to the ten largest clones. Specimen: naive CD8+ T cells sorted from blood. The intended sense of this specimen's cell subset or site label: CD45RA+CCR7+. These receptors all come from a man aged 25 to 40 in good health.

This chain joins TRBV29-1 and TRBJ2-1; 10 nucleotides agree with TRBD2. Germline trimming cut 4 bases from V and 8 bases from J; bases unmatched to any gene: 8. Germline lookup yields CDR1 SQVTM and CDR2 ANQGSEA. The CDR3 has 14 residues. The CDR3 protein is CSVVRAGGPHEQFF. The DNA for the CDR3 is TGCAGCGTTGTGCGAGCGGGAGGGCCCCATGAGCAGTTCTTC.

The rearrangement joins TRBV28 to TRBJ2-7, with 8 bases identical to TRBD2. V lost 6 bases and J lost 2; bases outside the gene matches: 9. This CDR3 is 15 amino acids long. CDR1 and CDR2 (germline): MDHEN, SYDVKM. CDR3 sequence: CASSPPTSATYEQYF. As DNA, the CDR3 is TGTGCCAGCAGCCCTCCGACTAGCGCGACCTACGAGCAGTACTTC.

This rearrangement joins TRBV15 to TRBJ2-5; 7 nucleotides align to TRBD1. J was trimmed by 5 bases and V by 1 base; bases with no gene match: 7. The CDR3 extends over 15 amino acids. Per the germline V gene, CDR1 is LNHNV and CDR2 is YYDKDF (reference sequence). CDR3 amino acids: CATSRGETGRETQYF. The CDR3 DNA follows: TGTGCCACCAGCAGAGGGGAGACAGGGCGGGAGACCCAGTACTTC.